Below are 26 T cell receptor beta chains sequenced from a single sample in a study of Graves' ophthalmopathy and Graves' hyperthyroidism (dated by TCRdb to the late 2010s). The instrument given in TCRdb is Illumina HiSeq 2000. TCR beta CDR3 regions were amplified from RNA transcripts for repertoire sequencing. The first round of RT-PCR was done with HTBI primers and the Qiagen OneStep RT-PCR kit, and was followed by a second round of multiplex PCR, then size selection and purification. Using fastp trimming at Q25 and MiXCR clonotype assembly, TCRdb reanalyzed the public sequencing data and kept in-frame beta chains. Under each unique CDR3 protein, matching rows form one entry showing the most common genes and DNA. For this sample the table gives around 1,200,000 distinct CDR3 sequences, of which 35% to 40% were detected only once. The ten top clones hold 11% of the sample. The material sequenced was peripheral blood or thyroid tissue (not recorded which). The receptors here all came from an adult man with Graves' hyperthyroidism.

J is TRBJ2-5 and V is TRBV7-9; D gene uncertain. CDR1 and CDR2 from the germline V gene are SEHNR and FQNEAQ (reference sequence). Trimming took off 5 bases at V and 5 bases at J, with 15 bases between the two ends. This CDR3 has 14 amino acids. The CDR3 loop is CASSPPASGETQYF. For the CDR3, the DNA is TGTGCCAGCAGCCCACCCGCCAGTGGGGAGACCCAGTACTTC.

This clonotype has a handful of counts. The chain is built from TRBV29-1 and TRBJ2-7, with TRBD1 as a possible D gene (6 bases). Trimming took off 5 bases at V and 4 bases at J, with 12 bases between the two ends. CDR3 length: 12 amino acids. Germline V CDR1 and CDR2: SQVTM, ANQGSEA. The CDR3 DNA reads TGCAGCGTTCCCGGGACAACATACGAGCAGTACTTC. This codes for CSVPGTTYEQYF.

The chain is built from TRBV7-2 and TRBJ2-5, with 8 positions matching TRBD1. The CDR3 is made up of 14 amino acids. With V trimmed by 7 bases and J by 1 base, 5 bases remained unmatched. Germline lookup yields CDR1 SGHTA and CDR2 FQGNSA. For the CDR3, the DNA is TGTGCCAGCACGCGGACAGGGATCCAAGAGACCCAGTACTTC. As protein: CASTRTGIQETQYF.

This clonotype was found many times. V gene TRBV15 combines with J gene TRBJ1-5; D gene unclear. V lost 5 bases, J lost 10 bases, and 9 bases lay in between. The CDR3 is 11 amino acids. Germline CDR1 and CDR2: LNHNV and YYDKDF (reference sequence). This chain's CDR3 is CATSGDGPQHF. CDR3 DNA: TGTGCCACCAGCGGGGATGGTCCCCAGCATTTT.

The table lists this clonotype with many counts. The gene calls are TRBV7-9 and TRBJ2-7, with D tentatively TRBD2 (5 bases). CDR3 size: 14 residues. The germline V and J ends were trimmed by 4 bases and 4 bases, with 14 bases remaining between them. Germline V gene lookup returns CDR1 SEHNR and CDR2 FQNEAQ (reference sequence). The CDR3 here is CASSSAGRNYEQYF. The DNA of the CDR3 is TGTGCCAGCAGCTCCGCGGGCAGGAATTACGAGCAGTACTTC.

The chain uses TRBV7-2 and TRBJ2-7; D might be TRBD1 or TRBD2, each matching 5 bases. V shed 6 bases and J shed 4 bases, with 19 bases lying between them. The CDR3 is made up of 15 amino acids. Germline CDR1 SGHTA, CDR2 FQGNSA. Here the CDR3 reads CASRPPGLGEYEQYF. CDR3 nucleotide sequence: TGTGCCAGCAGACCTCCGGGGCTGGGTGAATACGAGCAGTACTTC.

The chain is built from TRBV2 and TRBJ2-5, with a weak D call TRBD1 (6 bases). The germline V gene has CDR1 SNHLY and CDR2 FYNNEI. The CDR3 is made up of 14 amino acids. Trimming removed 7 bases from V and 5 bases from J, with 17 bases in between. CDR3 DNA: TGTGCCAGCACTTTAGGGGGACAAATGGAGACCCAGTACTTC. Its translation is CASTLGGQMETQYF.

The chain uses TRBV2 and TRBJ1-2; a possible D gene is TRBD1 (5 bases). This CDR3 contains 12 residues. Trimming removed 8 bases at V and 3 bases at J, with 10 bases between. Germline lookup yields CDR1 SNHLY and CDR2 FYNNEI. CDR3 nucleotide sequence: TGTGCCAGCCTGGGGACGGACTATGGCTACACCTTC. Translation: CASLGTDYGYTF.

The V call is TRBV29-1, the J call TRBJ2-7, with D tentatively TRBD2 (5 bases). Germline assignment: CDR1 SQVTM and CDR2 ANQGSEA. Trimming left V 4 bases short and J 0 bases short, with 16 bases between. This CDR3 is built from 15 residues. The CDR3 DNA is TGCAGCGTTGTTTCGGGGAACCCATACTCCTACGAGCAGTACTTC. Translation: CSVVSGNPYSYEQYF.

The V call is TRBV11-2, the J call TRBJ1-5; 7 nucleotides match TRBD1. Germline loops: CDR1 SGHAT, CDR2 FQNNGV. The V and J ends lost 5 bases and 11 bases, in that order; junction bases with no gene match: 15. The CDR3 is made up of 15 amino acids. CDR3 in DNA: TGTGCCAGCAGCCAGACAGGGCTCGCCCAAGAGACCCAGCATTTT. Amino acid sequence: CASSQTGLAQETQHF.

The V and J genes are TRBV29-1 and TRBJ1-2; D might be TRBD1 (6 bases). This CDR3 spans 15 amino acids. The germline gives CDR1 SQVTM, CDR2 ANQGSEA. The V end lost 5 bases, the J end lost 4 bases, and 20 bases lay between the germline ends. The DNA of the CDR3 is TGCAGCGTTCGCGGGAGGGGGGACGCTGTCTATGGCTACACCTTC. Residues: CSVRGRGDAVYGYTF.

The chain uses TRBV5-1 and TRBJ1-4, with TRBD1 matching over 10 bases. Unmatched junction bases numbered 8, after V lost 4 bases and J lost 8 bases. The CDR3 length is 15 residues. CDR1 is SGHRS and CDR2 is YFSETQ in the germline V gene. The CDR3 protein is CASSNRDRGEEKLFF. CDR3 coding DNA: TGCGCCAGCAGCAACCGGGACAGGGGCGAAGAAAAACTGTTTTTT.

A note on this clonotype: The junction and the germline gene differ at one end; a read error may be behind it. The chain carries TRBV10-2 and TRBJ1-3, with 7 bases that match TRBD1. CDR1 and CDR2 (germline): WSHSY, SAAADI. This CDR3 region has 11 residues. The CDR3, as DNA: TGCGCCAGCAGTGCCGGACAGGTCGACACTTTT. Encoded protein: CASSAGQVDTF.

To note about this clonotype: A much larger clone differs by one base, so this may be a read error. The gene calls are TRBV19 and TRBJ2-2, with unresolved D. The length of the CDR3 is 14 residues. Per germline, CDR1 LNHDA and CDR2 SQIVND (reference sequence). CDR3: CASSIEASTEELFF. Here the CDR3 DNA reads TGTGCCAGTAGTATAGAGGCGAGCACCGAGGAGCTGTTTTTT.

This chain uses TRBV25-1 with TRBJ1-1; D is unclear. The CDR3 is 13 residues long. Germline values: CDR1 MGHDK, CDR2 SYGVNS. V lost 7 bases and J 5 bases, leaving 14 bases between the germline ends. CDR3: CASTVSGGTEAFF. The CDR3 bases are TGTGCCAGCACAGTCTCGGGAGGAACTGAAGCTTTCTTT.

This clonotype came up many times. DNA of the CDR3: TGCAGTGCTAGAGGGCAGATCACCGGGGAGCTGTTTTTT. It specifies CSARGQITGELFF. The chain links TRBV20-1 to TRBJ2-2; D gene uncertain. In germline, CDR1 is DFQATT, CDR2 SNEGSKA (reference sequence). Trimming cost V 1 base and J 4 bases, with 7 bases left between them. The CDR3 length is 13 residues.

V and J are TRBV29-1 and TRBJ2-5; perhaps TRBD2 as D (6 bases). V lost 6 bases and J lost 5, with 22 bases in between. Germline CDR1 reads SQVTM; CDR2 reads ANQGSEA. This CDR3 has 15 residues. The CDR3 DNA is TGCAGCGTCCCGGGAGCGCCCAGCGGTGGGGAGACCCAGTACTTC. It translates to CSVPGAPSGGETQYF.

The chain is built from TRBV7-2 and TRBJ2-3, with 8 bases fitting TRBD2. There are 14 residues in the CDR3. V was pared by 5 bases and J by 2 bases, with 3 bases of the junction left unmatched. Germline V gene lookup returns CDR1 SGHTA and CDR2 FQGNSA. The CDR3 reads CASSRGGPTDTQYF. The CDR3, as DNA: TGTGCCAGCAGCCGGGGGGGACCCACAGATACGCAGTATTTT.

In this sample, this clonotype turned up many times. This chain uses TRBV7-6 with TRBJ2-5; possible D gene TRBD2, 5 bases. Germline V gene data show CDR1 as SGHVS and CDR2 as FNYEAQ. Trimming shortened V by 5 bases and J by 5 bases, and 12 bases separated the two germline ends. This CDR3 is built from 13 residues. The CDR3 nucleotides read TGTGCCAGCAGCCAAACTAGGATGGAGACCCAGTACTTC. Protein product: CASSQTRMETQYF.

This clonotype was seen repeatedly, ten times or more. The chain couples TRBV9 to TRBJ1-4; D uncertain. The CDR3 contains 14 residues. Germline CDR1 reads SGDLS; CDR2 reads YYNGEE. The V end was cut by 4 bases, the J end by 4 bases, with 11 bases between. DNA of the CDR3: TGTGCCAGCAGCCCCCGGACGGGTAATGAAAAACTGTTTTTT. It specifies CASSPRTGNEKLFF.

Note on this clonotype: This clone may be a read error of a much larger clone one base away. The chain combines TRBV10-3 with TRBJ2-2; 7 bases line up with TRBD1. The V gene's germline CDR1 is ENHRY and CDR2 SYGVKD. The CDR3 consists of 16 residues. The DNA of the CDR3 is TGTGCCAGCAGTGACCCGGGACAGAGGAACACCGGGGAGCTGTTTTTT. This gives the protein CASSDPGQRNTGELFF.

The chain couples TRBV19 to TRBJ2-5, with D possibly being TRBD2 (6 bases). Trimming shortened V by 11 bases and J by 5 bases, and 27 bases separated the two germline ends. This CDR3 has 16 amino acids. The V gene's germline CDR1 is LNHDA and CDR2 SQIVND (reference sequence). The CDR3 protein is CAALTPGRDLAETQYF. Written as DNA, the CDR3 is TGTGCCGCTCTCACCCCAGGACGGGACTTGGCGGAGACCCAGTACTTC.

This clonotype was observed many times. At one boundary the junction diverges from the germline segment, which might be a read error. The chain recombines TRBV5-8 with TRBJ1-2; D gene uncertain. The CDR3 covers 13 residues. CDR1 SGHTS and CDR2 YDEGEE come from the germline V gene. Here the CDR3 DNA reads TGTGCCAGCAGCCAGAGTGGCAAGGCCACTTTCTCCTTC. Its protein product is CASSQSGKATFSF.

This clonotype was observed at least ten times. DNA of the CDR3: TGTGCCAGCAGTCAGTCCCAGGGGGTCTCCTACGAGCAGTACTTC. Its protein is CASSQSQGVSYEQYF. The rearrangement joins TRBV2 to TRBJ2-7, with 7 bases matching TRBD1. The J segment lost 0 bases and the V segment lost 5 bases, leaving 7 bases of the junction unmatched. CDR3 size: 15 residues. The germline V gene encodes CDR1 SNHLY and CDR2 FYNNEI.

This clonotype was seen a few times. The chain employs TRBV5-4 and TRBJ1-2; D unresolved. CDR1 SGHNT and CDR2 YYREEE come from the germline V gene (reference sequence). The CDR3 sequence is 13 residues long. V lost 4 bases to trimming and J lost 4 bases, with 11 bases between them. CDR3 protein: CASSNPGPYGYTF. The DNA of the CDR3 is TGTGCCAGCAGCAACCCTGGGCCCTATGGCTACACCTTC.

This clonotype was observed a few times. The rearrangement links TRBV19 to TRBJ2-5; D might be TRBD2 (5 bases). The V end lost 6 bases, the J end lost 2 bases, and 13 bases lay between the germline ends. The CDR3 is 14 residues long. Germline CDR1 and CDR2: LNHDA and SQIVND (reference sequence). This chain's CDR3 is CASSFLGVQETQYF. DNA for the CDR3: TGTGCCAGTAGCTTCCTCGGGGTTCAAGAGACCCAGTACTTC. The full variable domain, its missing parts supplied by reference TRBV19 and TRBJ2-5, is DGGITQSPKYLFRKEGQNVTLSCEQNLNHDAMYWYRQDPGQGLRLIYYSQIVNDFQKGDIAEGYSVSREKKESFPLTVTSAQKNPTAFYLCASSFLGVQETQYFGPGTRLLVL.